The 27 T cell receptor beta chains below were found in one sample sequenced in a study of beta chain features in type 1 diabetes. Of the isolated RNA, all was reverse transcribed, and so the sequenced material was expressed TCRB transcripts. Clones were read by immunoSEQ multiplex PCR, and TCRdb kept only the in-frame ones, dropping some. Among about 130,000 clones listed, just over 9% were seen once. Sequencing used central memory CD4+ T cells from blood. Receptor source: a man aged 18 to 29 in good health.

This clone was counted between two and nine times. The J gene is TRBJ2-1, the V gene TRBV11-3; 8 nucleotides agree with TRBD2. CDR3 length: 15 amino acids. CDR1 and CDR2 from the germline V gene are SGHNT and YENEEA. J was trimmed by 5 bases and V by 4 bases; bases with no gene match: 7. This chain's CDR3 is CASSWTAGAHNEQFF. CDR3 nucleotide sequence: TGTGCCAGCAGCTGGACAGCGGGGGCGCACAATGAGCAGTTCTTC. The entire variable domain, with the rest obtained from reference TRBV11-3 and TRBJ2-1, is as follows: EAGVVQSPRYKIIEKKQPVAFWCNPISGHNTLYWYLQNLGQGPELLIRYENEEAVDDSQLPKDRFSAERLKGVDSTLKIQPAELGDSAVYLCASSWTAGAHNEQFFGPGTRLTVL.

This clone was counted a few times. The genes are TRBV5-1 and TRBJ2-7; 12 nucleotides align to TRBD2. CDR3 length: 16 residues. Germline-derived CDR1 and CDR2 are SGHRS and YFSETQ. V lost 0 bases and J lost 2; bases outside the gene matches: 3. CDR3 sequence reads: CASSLAASGGAYEQYF. The DNA of the CDR3 is TGCGCCAGCAGCTTGGCGGCTAGCGGGGGGGCCTACGAGCAGTACTTC.

Only a few counts were recorded for this clone. The rearrangement uses TRBV4-2 and TRBJ1-5, with D maybe TRBD1 (5 bases). Germline loops: CDR1 LGHNA, CDR2 YNFKEQ. V gave up 3 bases and J gave up 3 bases, with 12 bases separating them. The CDR3 extends over 15 amino acids. The DNA for the CDR3 is TGTGCCAGCAGCCATCTTCAGGGCTACAATCAGCCCCAGCATTTT. The encoded protein is CASSHLQGYNQPQHF.

This chain connects TRBV19 to TRBJ1-2; TRBD1 is a possible D gene (6 bases). The CDR3 spans 12 residues. V gave up 8 bases and J gave up 4 bases, with 11 bases separating them. Germline assignment: CDR1 LNHDA and CDR2 SQIVND (reference sequence). The CDR3 loop reads CASRTVFYGYTF. The CDR3 DNA sequence: TGTGCCAGTCGGACAGTATTCTATGGCTACACCTTC. Full variable domain (rest looked up from reference TRBV19 and TRBJ1-2): DGGITQSPKYLFRKEGQNVTLSCEQNLNHDAMYWYRQDPGQGLRLIYYSQIVNDFQKGDIAEGYSVSREKKESFPLTVTSAQKNPTAFYLCASRTVFYGYTFGSGTRLTVV.

The CDR3 DNA reads as TGTGCCAGCTCACCTGGGCGGGGACTGTCAGATACGCAGTATTTT. Translation gives CASSPGRGLSDTQYF. The chain has TRBV18 and TRBJ2-3; TRBD2 is a possible D gene (6 bases). Germline assignment: CDR1 KGHSH and CDR2 LQKENI. V lost 3 bases, J lost 4 bases, and 14 bases lay in between. CDR3 length: 15 residues.

The V and J genes are TRBV5-8 and TRBJ2-7; 7 bases line up with TRBD2. The CDR3 runs 15 residues. The junction had 12 bases not matched to a gene; V was cut back by 4 bases and J by 5 bases. Per the germline V gene, CDR1 is SGHTS and CDR2 is YDEGEE. CDR3: CASSSGTMSVNEQYF. The CDR3 region has the DNA TGTGCCAGCAGCAGTGGGACTATGAGTGTTAACGAGCAGTACTTC. Based on the CDR3 plus reference TRBV5-8 and TRBJ2-7, the full variable domain is EAGVTQSPTHLIKTRGQQATLRCSPISGHTSVYWYQQALGLGLQFLLWYDEGEERNRGNFPPRFSGRQFPNYSSELNVNALELEDSALYLCASSSGTMSVNEQYFGPGTRLTVT.

This clone showed up just a few times. The DNA for the CDR3 is TGTGCCAGCAGCGGACAGGGAAGGGGCTCCTACGAGCAGTACTTC. Residues: CASSGQGRGSYEQYF. The chain carries TRBV7-9 and TRBJ2-7, with TRBD1 identical over 8 bases. The CDR3 extends over 15 amino acids. Trimming cost V 5 bases and J 0 bases; bases outside gene matches: 6. CDR1 is SEHNR and CDR2 is FQNEAQ in the germline V gene (reference sequence).

The rearrangement uses TRBV6-5 and TRBJ1-6, with a possible D match to TRBD1 (5 bases). V lost 4 bases and J lost 8, with 12 bases in between. The CDR3 spans 14 residues. Germline assignment: CDR1 MNHEY and CDR2 SVGAGI. The CDR3 DNA reads as TGTGCCAGCAGTTTGGGGCGTCAGGATTCACCCCTCCACTTT. Its translation is CASSLGRQDSPLHF.

V and J are TRBV4-2 and TRBJ1-6; D call uncertain. V was clipped by 5 bases and J by 10 bases, with 15 bases between them. The CDR3 sequence is 14 residues long. CDR1 is LGHNA and CDR2 is YNFKEQ in the germline V gene. The CDR3 is CASSFGEMESPLHF. CDR3 nucleotide sequence: TGTGCCAGCAGCTTCGGGGAAATGGAGTCACCCCTCCACTTT.

The chain couples TRBV16 to TRBJ2-5, with D unresolved. The V gene lost 3 bases and the J gene lost 5 bases, with 10 bases spanning the gap. Germline loops: CDR1 KGHSY, CDR2 FQNENV. The length of the CDR3 is 13 residues. The CDR3 is CASSQPQLETQYF. The CDR3 DNA is TGTGCCAGCAGCCAGCCCCAACTGGAGACCCAGTACTTC.

The rearrangement uses TRBV28 and TRBJ2-7; possible D gene TRBD1, 5 bases. V lost 6 bases, J lost 0 bases, and 12 bases lay in between. The CDR3 runs 14 residues. Germline V gene data show CDR1 as MDHEN and CDR2 as SYDVKM. The chain's CDR3 is CASSGPTVSYEQYF. As DNA, the CDR3 is TGTGCCAGCAGCGGACCGACAGTCTCCTACGAGCAGTACTTC.

Turning to this clone: A junction end diverges from the germline sequence, so it may reflect a read error. The sample carries other DNA sequences with the same CDR3. The V and J genes are TRBV4-1 and TRBJ2-3; TRBD2 is a possible D gene (6 bases). Germline CDR1 MGHRA, CDR2 YSYEKL. This CDR3 region has 16 residues. CDR3: CASSQGNSGGTDTQYF. The CDR3 region has the DNA TGTGCCAGCAGCCAAGGAAATAGCGGTGGAACAGATACGCAGTATTTT.

The table lists this clone with many counts. In nucleotides, the CDR3 is TGTGCCAGCTCACCGACAAAAGGAACCCAGTACTTC. This gives the protein CASSPTKGTQYF. The chain combines TRBV18 with TRBJ2-5; no reliable D call. CDR1 and CDR2 (germline): KGHSH, LQKENI. V lost 3 bases, J lost 8 bases, and 10 bases lay in between. The length of the CDR3 is 12 residues.

This clone was picked up a small number of times. The rearrangement uses TRBV5-6 and TRBJ1-2; D remains ambiguous. The V end was cut by 5 bases, the J end by 0 bases, with 8 bases between. The CDR3 spans 13 residues. The germline CDR1 and CDR2 sequences are SGHDT and YYEEEE. The chain's CDR3 is CASRSTTNYGYTF. CDR3 nucleotides: TGTGCCAGCAGATCGACTACTAACTATGGCTACACCTTC.

This chain connects TRBV7-2 to TRBJ1-2; 8 bases are shared with TRBD1. The ends lost 5 bases at V and 4 bases at J; junction bases unmatched: 6. Germline V gene lookup returns CDR1 SGHTA and CDR2 FQGNSA. CDR3 length: 14 amino acids. CDR3 in amino acids: CASSLDRAIYGYTF. In DNA, the CDR3 is TGTGCCAGCAGCCTGGACAGGGCGATCTATGGCTACACCTTC.

In its sample, this clone was seen a few times. The genes are TRBV6-6 and TRBJ2-7, with 10 bases fitting TRBD1. The CDR3 extends over 15 amino acids. Germline V gives CDR1 MNHNY, CDR2 SVGAGI (reference sequence). After removal of 5 bases from V and 2 bases from J, the junction contained 6 bases not matched to a gene. CDR3 nucleotides: TGTGCCAGCAGTCGACCGGGACAGGGGACCTACGAGCAGTACTTC. It encodes CASSRPGQGTYEQYF.

This clone came up a few times. The chain couples TRBV15 to TRBJ2-5, with D possibly being TRBD1 (6 bases). The V gene's germline CDR1 is LNHNV and CDR2 YYDKDF (reference sequence). The CDR3 is 15 residues long. V shed 0 bases and J shed 5 bases, with 13 bases lying between them. CDR3: CATSRDRRGGETQYF. The CDR3 DNA reads TGTGCCACCAGCAGAGATCGCAGGGGCGGGGAGACCCAGTACTTC. Full variable domain (outside the CDR3, taken from reference TRBV15 and TRBJ2-5): DAMVIQNPRYQVTQFGKPVTLSCSQTLNHNVMYWYQQKSSQAPKLLFHYYDKDFNNEADTPDNFQSRRPNTSFCFLDIRSPGLGDTAMYLCATSRDRRGGETQYFGPGTRLLVL.

The sample holds many counts of this clone. V and J are TRBV9 and TRBJ2-6; D unresolved. The CDR3 has 18 residues. CDR1 and CDR2 from the germline V gene are SGDLS and YYNGEE. The V gene lost 1 base and the J gene lost 2 bases, with 16 bases spanning the gap. This chain's CDR3 is CASSVSPGSTAGANVLTF. In DNA, the CDR3 is TGTGCCAGCAGCGTAAGTCCAGGATCAACAGCTGGGGCCAACGTCCTGACTTTC.

V usage is TRBV5-4 and J usage is TRBJ2-7, with TRBD1 matching 11 bases. The CDR3 loop spans 14 amino acids. V gave up 4 bases and J gave up 9 bases; unmatched junction bases: 9. Germline V lookup: CDR1 SGHNT, CDR2 YYREEE (reference sequence). CDR3 region: CASSPGQGERGQYF. DNA of the CDR3: TGTGCCAGCAGCCCGGGACAGGGGGAACGCGGGCAGTACTTC. Supplemented by reference TRBV5-4 and TRBJ2-7, the full variable domain reads ETGVTQSPTHLIKTRGQQVTLRCSSQSGHNTVSWYQQALGQGPQFIFQYYREEENGRGNFPPRFSGLQFPNYSSELNVNALELDDSALYLCASSPGQGERGQYFGPGTRLTVT.

DNA of the CDR3: TGTGCCAGCAAGACAGTAAACGAGCAGTACTTC. Translated, it gives CASKTVNEQYF. This chain connects TRBV6-5 to TRBJ2-7; maybe TRBD1 (5 bases). CDR3 length: 11 residues. Germline CDR1 is MNHEY and CDR2 is SVGAGI. V dropped 7 bases and J dropped 5 bases, with 9 bases sitting between them.

Only a few counts were recorded for this clone. V is TRBV6-5 and J is TRBJ1-4; 10 nucleotides line up with TRBD1. Trimming cost V 6 bases and J 10 bases; bases outside gene matches: 11. The CDR3 spans 15 residues. In germline, CDR1 is MNHEY, CDR2 SVGAGI. The CDR3 reads CASSQAGTGERKLFF. The CDR3 DNA sequence: TGTGCCAGCAGCCAAGCCGGGACAGGGGAAAGAAAACTGTTTTTT.

This clone appeared a few times. V and J are TRBV5-4 and TRBJ2-5; 11 nucleotides agree with TRBD2. This CDR3 spans 14 amino acids. CDR1 is SGHNT, CDR2 YYREEE, per germline (reference sequence). After removal of 5 bases from V and 5 bases from J, the junction contained 5 bases not matched to a gene. The CDR3 reads CASRDTSGGETQYF. In DNA form, the CDR3 reads TGTGCCAGCAGGGACACTAGCGGGGGTGAGACCCAGTACTTC.

In its sample, this clone was seen a few times. The rearrangement uses TRBV6-5 and TRBJ2-2; TRBD1 matches at 7 bases. V was clipped by 6 bases and J by 2 bases; unmatched bases: 3. CDR3 length: 14 amino acids. Germline CDR1 is MNHEY and CDR2 is SVGAGI. The CDR3 region is CASRGQRNTGELFF. In DNA, the CDR3 is TGTGCCAGCAGGGGACAGAGAAACACCGGGGAGCTGTTTTTT.

This clone was recorded at least ten times. The chain employs TRBV5-1 and TRBJ2-1; 9 bases are shared with TRBD1. The CDR3 length is 13 residues. With 6 bases clipped from V and 7 bases from J, the junction kept 5 bases outside the gene matches. CDR1 is SGHRS, CDR2 YFSETQ, per germline. CDR3 nucleotide sequence: TGCGCCAGCAATCCACAGGGGGCAAATGAGCAGTTCTTC. Encoded protein: CASNPQGANEQFF.

This chain connects TRBV18 to TRBJ2-3, with D unresolved. The V and J ends lost 0 bases and 1 base respectively, with 11 bases between them. The CDR3 contains 16 residues. Looked up from germline, CDR1 is KGHSH and CDR2 is LQKENI. The CDR3 spells CASSPPPRSRTDTQYF. The CDR3 DNA sequence: TGTGCCAGCTCACCACCCCCCAGAAGTCGCACAGATACGCAGTATTTT.

This clone has more than one count but fewer than ten. V gene TRBV14 combines with J gene TRBJ1-4, with D uncertain. The germline gives CDR1 SGHDN, CDR2 FVKESK. Between the trimmed V and J ends, which lost 1 base and 7 bases, there was a span of 4 bases. There are 12 residues in the CDR3. Here the CDR3 reads CASSQGGEKLFF. CDR3 nucleotide sequence: TGTGCCAGCAGCCAAGGAGGTGAAAAACTGTTTTTT.

The chain has TRBV5-1 and TRBJ2-1; 9 nucleotides align to TRBD2. Germline V lookup: CDR1 SGHRS, CDR2 YFSETQ. Trimming cost V 5 bases and J 2 bases; bases outside gene matches: 5. This CDR3 region has 15 residues. The CDR3 DNA is TGCGCCAGCAGTCTGCGGGGGGGCGCCTACAATGAGCAGTTCTTC. Its translation: CASSLRGGAYNEQFF.